A single sample gave rise to the 20 T cell receptor beta chains below, sequenced in a study of blood T cells in healthy people across ages (dated by TCRdb to between 2015 and 2016). The library was made by 5' RACE. The listed sequencing device is Illumina HiSeq 2500. A second PCR of about 7 to 12 cycles was run with a J-beta primer mix and a sample-barcoded 5' primer. TCRdb cleaned the public reads at Q25 with fastp, built clones with MiXCR and kept in-frame beta chains. Rows matching on CDR3 protein sequence are summarized as one entry with the most common DNA and genes. Here the sample has fewer than 800,000 distinct CDR3 sequences; approximately 21% occur a single time. The ten most abundant clones make up roughly 3.4% of the sample. Source material: blood. These receptor sequences come from a man aged 70-80 years in good health.

This clonotype was seen a handful of times. The V call is TRBV5-5, the J call TRBJ2-3; TRBD1 matches 8 bases. This CDR3 is 13 amino acids long. Germline trimming cut 6 bases from V and 7 bases from J; bases unmatched to any gene: 7. From germline, CDR1 is SGHKS and CDR2 YYEKEE (reference sequence). The CDR3 region is CASTIDRGYTQYF. CDR3 nucleotides: TGTGCCAGCACCATAGACAGGGGATATACGCAGTATTTT.

This clonotype was recorded a few times. This rearrangement joins TRBV7-9 to TRBJ1-1; D is unclear. Germline CDR1 is SEHNR and CDR2 is FQNEAQ (reference sequence). Trimming removed 4 bases from V and 11 bases from J, with 11 bases in between. The CDR3 loop spans 11 amino acids. CDR3 sequence (DNA): TGTGCCAGCAGCTACATTGCTGGGGCTTTCTTT. It is translated as CASSYIAGAFF.

The V call is TRBV2, the J call TRBJ2-2; D call uncertain. The CDR3 runs to 14 residues. The V gene's germline CDR1 is SNHLY and CDR2 FYNNEI. V was shortened by 4 bases and J by 2 bases, with 8 bases between the two germline ends. The CDR3 protein is CASSAGRNTGELFF. CDR3 nucleotide sequence: TGTGCCAGCAGTGCAGGCCGTAACACCGGGGAGCTGTTTTTT.

The chain employs TRBV6-2 or TRBV6-3 and TRBJ2-3; D remains ambiguous. CDR1 MNHEY and CDR2 SVGEGT come from the germline V gene. The CDR3 consists of 12 residues. V dropped 0 bases and J dropped 8 bases, with 6 bases sitting between them. CDR3 DNA sequence: TGTGCCAGCAGTTACTCGGGGATTACGCAGTATTTT. Translating gives CASSYSGITQYF.

The J gene is TRBJ2-5, the V gene TRBV5-1, with 8 bases lining up with TRBD2. The CDR3 totals 14 residues. The ends lost 2 bases at V and 5 bases at J; junction bases unmatched: 5. In germline, CDR1 is SGHRS, CDR2 YFSETQ. The CDR3 protein is CASSFIAGIETQYF. In DNA, the CDR3 is TGCGCCAGCAGCTTTATAGCGGGAATCGAGACCCAGTACTTC. The whole variable domain, remainder taken from reference TRBV5-1 and TRBJ2-5, is KAGVTQTPRYLIKTRGQQVTLSCSPISGHRSVSWYQQTPGQGLQFLFEYFSETQRNKGNFPGRFSGRQFSNSRSEMNVSTLELGDSALYLCASSFIAGIETQYFGPGTRLLVL.

The chain employs TRBV15 and TRBJ2-2; D possibly corresponds to TRBD1 (5 bases). The germline gives CDR1 LNHNV, CDR2 YYDKDF (reference sequence). This CDR3 region has 13 residues. V lost 4 bases, J lost 7 bases, and 10 bases lay in between. Here the CDR3 reads CATSTGPGGELFF. The CDR3 coding sequence is TGTGCCACCAGCACAGGGCCGGGCGGGGAGCTGTTTTTT.

The chain is built from TRBV6-2 or TRBV6-3 and TRBJ2-7; D possibly matches TRBD1 or TRBD2 (5 bases each). The CDR3 loop spans 14 amino acids. The V gene's germline CDR1 is MNHEY and CDR2 SVGEGT. V was pared by 8 bases and J by 6 bases, with 20 bases between. DNA of the CDR3: TGTGCCAGCGATTCCGGGACCCGTCCTGGCGAGCAGTACTTC. Protein: CASDSGTRPGEQYF.

Only a few counts were recorded for this clonotype. One end of the junction is discordant with germline, which a read error may explain. This chain links TRBV29-1 with TRBJ2-1; 12 positions match TRBD2. Germline CDR1 is SQVTM and CDR2 is ANQGSEA. This CDR3 has 12 residues. CDR3 in DNA: TGCAGCGTTGAAGATCCTAGCGGGAGGGTAATCTTC. Encoded protein: CSVEDPSGRVIF.

The table lists this clonotype with many counts. The CDR3 DNA is TGTGCCAGCGGTGGGAAGACCCAGTACTTC. It codes for CASGGKTQYF. The chain uses TRBV28 and TRBJ2-5, with D hard to call. CDR3 length: 10 amino acids. Germline values: CDR1 MDHEN, CDR2 SYDVKM. V was clipped by 8 bases and J by 6 bases, with 7 bases between them.

The chain combines TRBV20-1 with TRBJ2-7; 8 bases fit TRBD2. J lost 2 bases, V lost 1 base, and 7 bases had no gene match. The CDR3 loop spans 15 amino acids. Germline V lookup: CDR1 DFQATT, CDR2 SNEGSKA (reference sequence). The CDR3 sequence is CSARGALAAPYEQYF. The CDR3 nucleotides are TGCAGTGCTAGAGGGGCACTAGCGGCTCCCTACGAGCAGTACTTC.

The chain uses TRBV5-6 and TRBJ1-2, with a tentative D call TRBD1 (6 bases). Deletions cut 2 bases from V and 8 bases from J, with 13 bases between. Germline CDR1 is SGHDT and CDR2 is YYEEEE. The CDR3 is 13 amino acids. This CDR3 is CASSFRTADGYTF. CDR3 bases: TGTGCCAGCAGCTTCCGGACAGCGGACGGCTACACCTTC.

This clonotype was found a few times. This chain connects TRBV28 to TRBJ1-6, with D possibly TRBD1 on 5 matching bases. The CDR3 has 15 amino acids. In germline, CDR1 is MDHEN, CDR2 SYDVKM. Trimming pared 5 bases from V and 1 base from J, leaving 9 bases between. Here the CDR3 reads CASSRRESYNSPLHF. CDR3 coding DNA: TGTGCCAGCAGTCGCAGGGAATCCTATAATTCACCCCTCCACTTT.

This clonotype was seen more than once but under ten times. This chain connects TRBV14 to TRBJ1-2; D is unclear. The germline gives CDR1 SGHDN, CDR2 FVKESK. The CDR3 runs to 18 residues. Trimming removed 0 bases from V and 2 bases from J, with 19 bases in between. The CDR3 reads CASSQDSSVWAENYGYTF. The CDR3, as DNA: TGTGCCAGCAGCCAAGATAGTTCGGTTTGGGCAGAGAACTATGGCTACACCTTC.

This clonotype was observed a handful of times. V is TRBV2 and J is TRBJ2-1, with a possible D match to TRBD2 (5 bases). The germline CDR1 and CDR2 sequences are SNHLY and FYNNEI. V lost 7 bases to trimming and J lost 0 bases, with 13 bases between them. The CDR3 consists of 15 residues. The CDR3 sequence: CASTGIPSSYNEQFF. For the CDR3, the DNA is TGTGCCAGCACCGGGATTCCTAGCTCCTACAATGAGCAGTTCTTC.

The chain is built from TRBV9 and TRBJ2-5; 7 bases map to TRBD2. Trimming at V came to 0 bases and at J to 1 base, leaving 9 bases not matched to a gene. Germline V gene data show CDR1 as SGDLS and CDR2 as YYNGEE. The CDR3 is made up of 17 amino acids. The CDR3 DNA follows: TGTGCCAGCAGCGTAGACCCCTATCGGACTAGCCAAGAGACCCAGTACTTC. Translation gives CASSVDPYRTSQETQYF.

This clonotype was counted once. The rearrangement joins TRBV27 to TRBJ2-1; a possible D gene is TRBD2 (6 bases). V lost 0 bases to trimming and J lost 3 bases, with 12 bases between them. The CDR3 contains 16 residues. Germline V gene data show CDR1 as MNHEY and CDR2 as SMNVEV (reference sequence). This chain's CDR3 is CASSLSELASYNEQFF. The CDR3 DNA sequence: TGTGCCAGCAGTTTATCGGAACTAGCAAGCTACAATGAGCAGTTCTTC.

The chain links TRBV28 to TRBJ2-2, with D maybe TRBD1 (6 bases). With 7 bases removed from V and 1 base from J, the gap between germline ends came to 13 bases. The CDR3 runs 15 residues. Germline-derived CDR1 and CDR2 are MDHEN and SYDVKM. CDR3 loop: CASKTGTKNTGELFF. The CDR3 region has the DNA TGTGCCAGCAAGACCGGGACAAAGAACACCGGGGAGCTGTTTTTT. The entire variable domain, with the rest obtained from reference TRBV28 and TRBJ2-2, is as follows: DVKVTQSSRYLVKRTGEKVFLECVQDMDHENMFWYRQDPGLGLRLIYFSYDVKMKEKGDIPEGYSVSREKKERFSLILESASTNQTSMYLCASKTGTKNTGELFFGEGSRLTVL.

This sequence joins TRBV7-9 and TRBJ1-4, with TRBD1 matching 9 bases. V lost 5 bases to trimming and J lost 5 bases; unmatched junction nucleotides: 6. The V gene's germline CDR1 is SEHNR and CDR2 FQNEAQ (reference sequence). This CDR3 comprises 15 residues. CDR3 DNA: TGTGCCAGCAGCAAACAGGGGGCGCGGAATGAAAAACTGTTTTTT. Translated: CASSKQGARNEKLFF.

The genes are TRBV20-1 and TRBJ2-5; TRBD1 might be the D (6 bases). The DNA end favors TRBJ2-7, so the J call may be wrong. The CDR3 is 15 amino acids. Per germline, CDR1 DFQATT and CDR2 SNEGSKA (reference sequence). CDR3 in amino acids: CSAMRPGQMGYEQYF. The CDR3 coding sequence is TGCAGTGCTATGAGACCGGGACAAATGGGCTACGAGCAGTACTTC.

This clonotype was recorded a few times. The J gene is TRBJ2-5, the V gene TRBV5-1, with D perhaps TRBD2 (6 bases). This CDR3 is 14 amino acids long. Germline loops: CDR1 SGHRS, CDR2 YFSETQ. The V end lost 0 bases, the J end lost 7 bases, and 13 bases lay between the germline ends. The CDR3 DNA sequence: TGCGCCAGCAGCTTGGTTGGGACTGAAGGGACCCAGTACTTC. Translated, it gives CASSLVGTEGTQYF. The variable domain in full, completed from reference TRBV5-1 and TRBJ2-5, reads KAGVTQTPRYLIKTRGQQVTLSCSPISGHRSVSWYQQTPGQGLQFLFEYFSETQRNKGNFPGRFSGRQFSNSRSEMNVSTLELGDSALYLCASSLVGTEGTQYFGPGTRLLVL.